This is a list of T cell receptor beta chains from one sample in a study of blood T cell repertoires in COVID-19. The table came from immunoSEQ multiplex PCR; TCRdb's copy has only in-frame clones and leaves some out. Among hundreds of thousands of clones listed, roughly 90% were seen once. What was sequenced was peripheral blood. The receptors shown here come from a woman in her seventies with COVID-19, enrolled during active disease. The CDR3 runs from the conserved cysteine through the conserved F or W. The order of the fields is J gene, clone size, D gene, V gene, CDR3 DNA, CDR3 protein. D genes are given only for firm matches. Clone size is given for some rows only: seen once, a few or many times, or a class if the clone is expanded.

j_call: TRBJ2-3; clone_size: -; d_call: TRBD1; v_call: TRBV27; cdr3_nt: TGTGCCAGCAGTTTTGGGACAGGGGGCGTAGATACGCAGTATTTT; cdr3_aa: CASSFGTGGVDTQYF
j_call: TRBJ1-1; clone_size: -; d_call: -; v_call: TRBV7-9; cdr3_nt: TGTGCCAGCAGCCCCTCTCTGAGATCAGGAGGGAACACTGAAGCTTTCTTT; cdr3_aa: CASSPSLRSGGNTEAFF
j_call: TRBJ1-2; clone_size: -; d_call: -; v_call: TRBV18; cdr3_nt: TGTGCCAGCTCTCCACGGAATACAGGTGGCTACACCTTC; cdr3_aa: CASSPRNTGGYTF
j_call: TRBJ2-5; clone_size: -; d_call: -; v_call: TRBV7-9; cdr3_nt: TGTGCCAGCAGCCGTTCACGTGGAGGGGGCGATGGGACCCAGTACTTC; cdr3_aa: CASSRSRGGGDGTQYF
j_call: TRBJ1-1; clone_size: -; d_call: TRBD1; v_call: TRBV5-1; cdr3_nt: TGCGCCAGCAGCTCGCTACAGGGGCGCACTGAAGCTTTCTTT; cdr3_aa: CASSSLQGRTEAFF
j_call: TRBJ2-7; clone_size: -; d_call: -; v_call: TRBV6-6; cdr3_nt: TGTGCCAGCAGTTACCTGGGCCGCTCCTACGAGCAGTACTTC; cdr3_aa: CASSYLGRSYEQYF
j_call: TRBJ1-5; clone_size: -; d_call: -; v_call: TRBV7-9; cdr3_nt: TGTGCCAGCAGCCCCGACGGGAATCAGCCCCAGCATTTT; cdr3_aa: CASSPDGNQPQHF
j_call: TRBJ1-5; clone_size: few; d_call: -; v_call: TRBV6-5; cdr3_nt: TGTGCCAGCAGCATTACTTTTAGCAATCAGCCCCAGCATTTT; cdr3_aa: CASSITFSNQPQHF
j_call: TRBJ1-1; clone_size: -; d_call: TRBD1; v_call: TRBV30; cdr3_nt: TGTGCCTGGAGTGGGGGGACAGCAATGAACACTGAAGCTTTCTTT; cdr3_aa: CAWSGGTAMNTEAFF
j_call: TRBJ1-2; clone_size: -; d_call: TRBD1; v_call: TRBV10-3; cdr3_nt: TGTGCCATCAGTGAGTCAGGGGGACAGGGGCTTCGCTATGGCTACACCTTC; cdr3_aa: CAISESGGQGLRYGYTF
j_call: TRBJ2-7; clone_size: -; d_call: TRBD1; v_call: TRBV6-5; cdr3_nt: TGTGCCAGCAGTTATCGACAGGGAACCTACGAGCAGTACTTC; cdr3_aa: CASSYRQGTYEQYF
j_call: TRBJ1-1; clone_size: -; d_call: -; v_call: TRBV25-1; cdr3_nt: TGTGCCAGCACACCGACAGGCTTTAGGGCTGAAGCTTTCTTT; cdr3_aa: CASTPTGFRAEAFF
j_call: TRBJ2-5; clone_size: -; d_call: -; v_call: TRBV2; cdr3_nt: TGTGCCAGCAGTGATCTCAGGGGAAGGGGCCAAGAGACCCAGTACTTC; cdr3_aa: CASSDLRGRGQETQYF
j_call: TRBJ1-1; clone_size: few; d_call: TRBD1; v_call: TRBV14; cdr3_nt: TGTGCCAGCAGCCGTCAGGGGGCGAAGACTGAAGCTTTCTTT; cdr3_aa: CASSRQGAKTEAFF
j_call: TRBJ2-7; clone_size: -; d_call: TRBD1; v_call: TRBV6-5; cdr3_nt: TGTGCCAGCAGTTACCACGGGACAGGGCTCTACGAGCAGTACTTC; cdr3_aa: CASSYHGTGLYEQYF
j_call: TRBJ1-1; clone_size: -; d_call: -; v_call: TRBV4-1; cdr3_nt: TGCGCCAGCAGCCAAGATTTCCCACAGGTAATGAACACTGAAGCTTTCTTT; cdr3_aa: CASSQDFPQVMNTEAFF
j_call: TRBJ1-4; clone_size: -; d_call: -; v_call: TRBV2; cdr3_nt: TGTGCCAGCAGTGGGGAAAGGGGTACTAATGAAAAACTGTTTTTT; cdr3_aa: CASSGERGTNEKLFF
j_call: TRBJ2-7; clone_size: few; d_call: -; v_call: TRBV19; cdr3_nt: TGTGCCAGTAGTGTCCATACGAGCTCCTACGAGCAGTACTTC; cdr3_aa: CASSVHTSSYEQYF
j_call: TRBJ1-5; clone_size: -; d_call: -; v_call: TRBV7-2; cdr3_nt: TGTGCCAGCAGCAGGGGGTTCAATCAGCCCCAGCATTTT; cdr3_aa: CASSRGFNQPQHF
j_call: TRBJ1-6; clone_size: -; d_call: -; v_call: TRBV18; cdr3_nt: TGTGCCAGCTCACGTGCTAGCTCACCCCTCCACTTT; cdr3_aa: CASSRASSPLHF
j_call: TRBJ2-1; clone_size: -; d_call: -; v_call: TRBV5-5; cdr3_nt: TGTGCCAGCAGCTCAGGGGATTTATATGAGCAGTTCTTC; cdr3_aa: CASSSGDLYEQFF
j_call: TRBJ1-3; clone_size: -; d_call: TRBD1; v_call: TRBV18; cdr3_nt: TGTGCCAGCTCTCCCGGACAGGGAGGTCCTGGAAACACCATATATTTT; cdr3_aa: CASSPGQGGPGNTIYF
j_call: TRBJ1-1; clone_size: -; d_call: TRBD1; v_call: TRBV27; cdr3_nt: TGTGCCAGCAGTCCGCGACAGGGGGCGAACACTGAAGCTTTCTTT; cdr3_aa: CASSPRQGANTEAFF
j_call: TRBJ1-2; clone_size: few; d_call: TRBD1; v_call: TRBV6-1; cdr3_nt: TGTGCCAGCAGTGAACAGGGGGAGTATGGCTACACCTTC; cdr3_aa: CASSEQGEYGYTF
j_call: TRBJ2-3; clone_size: -; d_call: -; v_call: TRBV30; cdr3_nt: TGTGCCTGGAGTGGGCCTTACACAGATACGCAGTATTTT; cdr3_aa: CAWSGPYTDTQYF
j_call: TRBJ1-1; clone_size: -; d_call: -; v_call: TRBV5-6; cdr3_nt: TGTGCCAGCACCGTCGGGGGACTCACTGAAGCTTTCTTT; cdr3_aa: CASTVGGLTEAFF
j_call: TRBJ1-1; clone_size: -; d_call: -; v_call: TRBV24-1; cdr3_nt: TGTGCCACCAGTGAAATGGGACAGAACACTGAAGCTTTCTTT; cdr3_aa: CATSEMGQNTEAFF